This TCR beta chain was documented in a study of blood T cells in healthy people across ages. The study drew donors from healthy Caucasian individuals in Russia aged about 6 to 95. The CDR3 loop spans 19 amino acids. Germline lookup yields CDR1 MNHEY and CDR2 SVGAGI. Trimming took 2 bases from V and 6 from J, leaving 23 bases between them. Next came a second PCR, run for about 7 to 12 cycles, which used a sample-barcoded 5' primer along with a J-beta primer mix. TCRdb re-called the 5' RACE reads through MiXCR, storing one row per CDR3 protein. The table has 540,000 or so distinct CDR3 sequences, 45% to 55% seen once.

Sequencing input: blood. The clonotype comes from a man aged 80 or over in good health. The chain joins TRBV6-5 to TRBJ1-6; no firm D call. The CDR3 here is CASSYVIGSQQMANSPLHF. CDR3 nucleotide sequence: TGTGCCAGCAGTTACGTAATAGGTTCGCAACAGATGGCTAATTCACCCCTCCACTTT.